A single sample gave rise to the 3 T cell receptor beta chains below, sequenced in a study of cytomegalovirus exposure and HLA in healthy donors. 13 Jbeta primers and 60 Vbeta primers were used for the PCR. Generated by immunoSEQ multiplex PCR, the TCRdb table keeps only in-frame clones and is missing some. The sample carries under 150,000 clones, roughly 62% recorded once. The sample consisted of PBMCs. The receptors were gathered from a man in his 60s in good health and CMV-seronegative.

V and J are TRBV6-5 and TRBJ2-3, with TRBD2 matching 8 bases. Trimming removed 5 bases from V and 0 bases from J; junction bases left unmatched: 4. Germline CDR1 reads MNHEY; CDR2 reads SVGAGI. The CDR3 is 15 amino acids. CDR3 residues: CASSALAASTDTQYF. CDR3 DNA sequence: TGTGCCAGCAGTGCACTAGCGGCTAGCACAGATACGCAGTATTTT.

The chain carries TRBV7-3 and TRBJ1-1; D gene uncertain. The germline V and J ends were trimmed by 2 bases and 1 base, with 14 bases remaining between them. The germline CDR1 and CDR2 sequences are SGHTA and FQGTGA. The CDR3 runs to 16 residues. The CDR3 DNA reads TGTGCCAGCAGCTTATTCCCCCCAGGAACGAACACTGAAGCTTTCTTT. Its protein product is CASSLFPPGTNTEAFF.

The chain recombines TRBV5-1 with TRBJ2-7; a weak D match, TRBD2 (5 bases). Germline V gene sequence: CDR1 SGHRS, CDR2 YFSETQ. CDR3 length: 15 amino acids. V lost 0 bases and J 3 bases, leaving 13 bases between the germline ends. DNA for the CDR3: TGCGCCAGCAGCTTGGACGGCCTGAGCGGCTACGAGCAGTACTTC. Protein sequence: CASSLDGLSGYEQYF.